This TCR beta chain was captured by sequencing in a study of metastatic and nonmetastatic thyroid tumors. About the research overall: Peripheral blood and tumor or nodule samples from malignant and benign thyroid patients were compared.

TCRdb re-called the PCR reads through MiXCR. The sample lists about 30,000 clones; 23% were seen once. The germline V gene encodes CDR1 SNHLY and CDR2 FYNNEI. J gave up 6 bases and V 10 bases, and 6 bases lay outside the gene matches. This CDR3 has 14 residues. There are a few counts of this clone. Among the patients, none had received any treatment before thyroid surgery. Material for sequencing was blood. The chain employs TRBV2 and TRBJ2-1; 13 bases fit TRBD2. The sequence was obtained from a female donor with papillary thyroid cancer or a benign thyroid nodule (not recorded which). Some clones in this sample may be carry-over from other donors' samples. The CDR3 is CATFGTSGINEQFF. The CDR3, as DNA: TGTGCCACCTTCGGGACTAGCGGGATCAATGAGCAGTTCTTC.